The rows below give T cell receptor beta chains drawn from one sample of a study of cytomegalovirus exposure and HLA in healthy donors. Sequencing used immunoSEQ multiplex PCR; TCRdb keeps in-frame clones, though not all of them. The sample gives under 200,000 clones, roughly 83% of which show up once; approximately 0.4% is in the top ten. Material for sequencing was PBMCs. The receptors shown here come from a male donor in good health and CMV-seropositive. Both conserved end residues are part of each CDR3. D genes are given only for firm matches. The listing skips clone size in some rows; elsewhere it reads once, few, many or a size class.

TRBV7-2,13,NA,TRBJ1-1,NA,TGTGCCAGCAGCTTAGGGGCAAAAACTGAAGCTTTCTTT,CASSLGAKTEAFF
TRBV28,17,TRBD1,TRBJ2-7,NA,TGTGCCAGCAGCCATGGGACAGGGAAGGGCCGGCTCTACGAGCAGTACTTC,CASSHGTGKGRLYEQYF
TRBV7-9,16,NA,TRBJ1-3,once,TGTTCCAGCAGCTTACCTGGGGGCCATTCTGGAAACACCATATATTTT,CSSSLPGGHSGNTIYF
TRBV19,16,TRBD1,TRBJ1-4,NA,TGTGCCAGCATGGACAGGGGGCGGGCAACTAATGAAAAACTGTTTTTT,CASMDRGRATNEKLFF
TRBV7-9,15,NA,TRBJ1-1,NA,TGTGCCAGCAGCTTAGAAGGACTCCTGAACACTGAAGCTTTCTTT,CASSLEGLLNTEAFF
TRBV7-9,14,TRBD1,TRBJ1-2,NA,TGTGCCAGCAGGAGGGACAGGGGAAGCTATGGCTACACCTTC,CASRRDRGSYGYTF
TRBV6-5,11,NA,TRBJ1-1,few,TGTGCCAGCAAAGCGAACACTGAAGCTTTCTTT,CASKANTEAFF
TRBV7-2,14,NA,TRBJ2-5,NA,TGTGCCAGCAGCTTAGTCGTAGCTACGCAGACCCAGTACTTC,CASSLVVATQTQYF
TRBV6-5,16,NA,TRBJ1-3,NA,TGTGCCAGCAGTTACTACAGGGTCCCGGGGGGAAACACCATATATTTT,CASSYYRVPGGNTIYF
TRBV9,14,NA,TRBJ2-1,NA,TGTGCCAGCAGCGTAGTACCCGGTTACAATGAGCAGTTCTTC,CASSVVPGYNEQFF
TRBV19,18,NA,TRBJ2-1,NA,TGTGCCAGTAGTATAGCAATCAGGGGCCCCGAGTCCTACAATGAGCAGTTCTTC,CASSIAIRGPESYNEQFF
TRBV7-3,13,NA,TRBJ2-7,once,TGTGCCAGCAGCTACGGGGTTGGCTACGAGCAGTACTTC,CASSYGVGYEQYF
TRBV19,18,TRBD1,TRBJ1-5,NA,TGTGCCAGTCGTTTGACGGGACAGGGGGTCGTCAGCAATCAGCCCCAGCATTTT,CASRLTGQGVVSNQPQHF
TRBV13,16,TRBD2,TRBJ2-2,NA,TGTGCCAGCAGCCCCCGTTTGGCGGGAGGGACCGGGGAGCTGTTTTTT,CASSPRLAGGTGELFF
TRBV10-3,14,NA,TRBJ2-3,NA,TGTGCCATCAGTGAGGACAGCCCCACAGATACGCAGTATTTT,CAISEDSPTDTQYF
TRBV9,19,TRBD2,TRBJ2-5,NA,TGTGCCAGCAGCGTAGGGGGGTTAGCGGGGGGGCCGGGACAAGAGACCCAGTACTTC,CASSVGGLAGGPGQETQYF
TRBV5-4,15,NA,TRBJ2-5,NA,TGTGCCAGCAGTTCTCAGGGAAAGGTACTGGAGACCCAGTACTTC,CASSSQGKVLETQYF
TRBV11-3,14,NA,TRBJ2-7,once,TGTGCCAGCAGCTTAGATCGTAGGGAGAACGAGCAGTACTTC,CASSLDRRENEQYF
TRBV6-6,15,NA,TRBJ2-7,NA,TGTGCCAGCAGTTACAGGGCGCAGGGTGGCTACGAGCAGTACTTC,CASSYRAQGGYEQYF
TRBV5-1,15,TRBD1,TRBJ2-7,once,TGCGCCAGCAGCTTGGTAGACAGGGGCTCCTACGAGCAGTACTTC,CASSLVDRGSYEQYF
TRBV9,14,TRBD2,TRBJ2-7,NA,TGTGCCAGCAGCGCCGGACTAGGTGCCTACGAGCAGTACTTC,CASSAGLGAYEQYF
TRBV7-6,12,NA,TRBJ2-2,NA,TGTGCCAGCAGCCCAAACACCGGGGAGCTGTTTTTT,CASSPNTGELFF
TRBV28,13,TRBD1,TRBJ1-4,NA,TGTGCCAGCTCCGAGGGGACAGGGGGAAAACTGTTTTTT,CASSEGTGGKLFF
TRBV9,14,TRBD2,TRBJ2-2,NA,TGTGCCAGCAGCGCCTTAGCGGGACCCGGGGAGCTGTTTTTT,CASSALAGPGELFF
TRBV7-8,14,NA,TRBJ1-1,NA,TGTGCCAGCAGCTTAGAACTCATGAACACTGAAGCTTTCTTT,CASSLELMNTEAFF
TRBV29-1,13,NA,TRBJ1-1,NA,TGCAGCGTTTTCAGGGTTTTGGGCACTGAAGCTTTCTTT,CSVFRVLGTEAFF
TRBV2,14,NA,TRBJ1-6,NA,TGTGCCAGCAGTGGGCGACAAGGCCATTCACCCCTCCACTTT,CASSGRQGHSPLHF
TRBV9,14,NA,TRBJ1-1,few,TGTGCCAGCAGCGTAGCTGGCGACAGAAAAGAAGCTTTCTTT,CASSVAGDRKEAFF
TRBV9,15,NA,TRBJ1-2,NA,TGTGCCAGCAGCGTAGAGGTCAGCGGAATCTATGGCTACACCTTC,CASSVEVSGIYGYTF
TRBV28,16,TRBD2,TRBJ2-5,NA,TGTGCCAGCAGGACTAGCGGGAATGCGTGGCAAGAGACCCAGTACTTC,CASRTSGNAWQETQYF
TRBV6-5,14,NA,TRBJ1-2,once,TGTGCCAGCAGTTACTCCACAGGCCTGGATGGCTACACCTTC,CASSYSTGLDGYTF
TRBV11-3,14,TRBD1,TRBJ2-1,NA,TGTGCCAGCAGCTTAGATCGTGACAGGGACGAGCAGTTCTTC,CASSLDRDRDEQFF
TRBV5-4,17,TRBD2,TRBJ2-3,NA,TGTGCCAGCAGCGCTTCGACTAGCGGGAGTAGGGCAGATACGCAGTATTTT,CASSASTSGSRADTQYF
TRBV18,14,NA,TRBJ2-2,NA,TGTGCCAGCTCACGCATCCGCGACACCGGGGAGCTGTTTTTT,CASSRIRDTGELFF
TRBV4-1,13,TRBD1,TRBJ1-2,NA,TGCGCCAGCAGCGCGGGACAGCCTTATGGCTACACCTTC,CASSAGQPYGYTF
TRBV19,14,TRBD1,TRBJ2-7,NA,TGTGCCAGTACACGGGACAGGGGGTCCTACGAGCAGTACTTC,CASTRDRGSYEQYF
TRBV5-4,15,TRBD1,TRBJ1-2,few,TGTGCCAGCAGCTTGGCCCCGGGACAGTTTTATGGCTACACCTTC,CASSLAPGQFYGYTF
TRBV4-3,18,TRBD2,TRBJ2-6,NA,TGCGCCAGCAGCCACTTCCTAGCGGGGGAGTCCGGGGCCAACGTCCTGACTTTC,CASSHFLAGESGANVLTF
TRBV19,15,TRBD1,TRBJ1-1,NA,TGTGCCAGTAGTTCCTCTCAAGCGGGCAGGGGGCCAGCTTTCTTT,CASSSSQAGRGPAFF
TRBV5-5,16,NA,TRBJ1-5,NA,TGTGCCAGCAGCTTGTTATCAGGAAAAAGCAATCAGCCCCAGCATTTT,CASSLLSGKSNQPQHF
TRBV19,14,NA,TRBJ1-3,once,TGTGCCAGTAGTACCATCGGGTCAGGAAACACCATATATTTT,CASSTIGSGNTIYF
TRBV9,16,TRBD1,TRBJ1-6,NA,TGTGCCAGCAGCCGAAACAGGGGGCTGGTAGAGTCACCCCTCCACTTT,CASSRNRGLVESPLHF
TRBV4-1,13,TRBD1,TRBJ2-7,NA,TGCGCCAGCAGCCAGACAGGGAACTACGAGCAGTACTTC,CASSQTGNYEQYF
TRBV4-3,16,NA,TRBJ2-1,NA,TGCGCCAGCAGCCAGGTCCCTTTGACAGCGAGAAATGAGCAGTTCTTC,CASSQVPLTARNEQFF
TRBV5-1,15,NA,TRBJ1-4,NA,TGCGCCAGCAGCTTGGATACAGGGATAAATGAAAAACTGTTTTTT,CASSLDTGINEKLFF
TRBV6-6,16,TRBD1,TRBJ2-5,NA,TGTGCCAGCAGTTCAAACGCGGGGACAGGACAAGAGACCCAGTACTTC,CASSSNAGTGQETQYF
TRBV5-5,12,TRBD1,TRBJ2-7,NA,TGTGCCAGCAGCCTGACAGGGGAGGAGCAGTACTTC,CASSLTGEEQYF
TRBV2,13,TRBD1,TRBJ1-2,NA,TGTGCCAGCAGTCGGACAGGGGCCTATGGCTACACCTTC,CASSRTGAYGYTF
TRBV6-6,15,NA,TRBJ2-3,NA,TGTGCCAGCAGTTACGAGTCGGTCAGCACAGATACGCAGTATTTT,CASSYESVSTDTQYF
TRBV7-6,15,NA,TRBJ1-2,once,TGTGCCAGCAGCTTATTGAGTGATCGGTTCTGGGGCTACACCTTC,CASSLLSDRFWGYTF
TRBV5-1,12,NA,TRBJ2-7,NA,TGCGCCAGCAGCTTGGATATAAACGAGCAGTACTTC,CASSLDINEQYF
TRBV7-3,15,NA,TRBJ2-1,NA,TGTGCCAGCAGCCCGATCAACCGCGACTACAATGAGCAGTTCTTC,CASSPINRDYNEQFF
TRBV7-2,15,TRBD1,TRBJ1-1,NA,TGTGCCAGCAGCCTGGACAGGGTTAAGGACACTGAAGCTTTCTTT,CASSLDRVKDTEAFF